This T cell receptor beta chain was sequenced in a study of shared clonotypes between healthy human individuals. For the study at large: CD8 memory received one plate per donor, CD8 naive two, CD4 memory three and CD4 naive three. Study results and caveats: Large sequencing depth failed to make sorted-subset sequencing complete, rarefaction showed.

Germline CDR1 MNHEY, CDR2 SVGAGI. Trimming stripped 10 bases from V and 4 bases from J, with 22 bases between. This CDR3 comprises 15 residues. Worth noting for this clone: Its antigen is still unknown.

The genomic DNA of each subset was split evenly across several immunoSEQ plates. Data came from immunoSEQ multiplex PCR; TCRdb stores just in-frame clones and leaves some out. The top ten hold 0.1% to 0.15% of the sample, which has some 2,000,000 clones, roughly 95% seen once. V and J are TRBV6-5 and TRBJ1-1; D gene uncertain. The sample comprised naive CD4+ T cells sorted from blood. This sample's subset: CD45RA+ positively selected. The TCR originated in a man younger than 30 in good health. The CDR3 region is CATMGWRIGGTEAFF. CDR3 nucleotide sequence: TGTGCCACCATGGGGTGGCGAATAGGAGGCACTGAAGCTTTCTTT.